This TCR beta chain is from a study of T cell changes during pregnancy in multiple sclerosis. The CDR3 is 16 residues long. Germline CDR1 reads SEHNR; CDR2 reads FQNEAQ (reference sequence). With 5 bases removed from V and 0 bases from J, the gap between germline ends came to 15 bases. Clones were read by immunoSEQ multiplex PCR, and TCRdb kept only the in-frame ones, dropping some. The sample lists approximately 100,000 clones; more than 85% were seen once. The clonotype comes from a female donor with multiple sclerosis, enrolled in a pregnancy study. Material: peripheral blood, obtained after pregnancy. The chain couples TRBV7-9 to TRBJ2-3; D gene uncertain. Here the CDR3 DNA reads TGTGCCAGCAGCCCCCGGTCTACTACTAGCACAGATACGCAGTATTTT. Translated, it gives CASSPRSTTSTDTQYF.